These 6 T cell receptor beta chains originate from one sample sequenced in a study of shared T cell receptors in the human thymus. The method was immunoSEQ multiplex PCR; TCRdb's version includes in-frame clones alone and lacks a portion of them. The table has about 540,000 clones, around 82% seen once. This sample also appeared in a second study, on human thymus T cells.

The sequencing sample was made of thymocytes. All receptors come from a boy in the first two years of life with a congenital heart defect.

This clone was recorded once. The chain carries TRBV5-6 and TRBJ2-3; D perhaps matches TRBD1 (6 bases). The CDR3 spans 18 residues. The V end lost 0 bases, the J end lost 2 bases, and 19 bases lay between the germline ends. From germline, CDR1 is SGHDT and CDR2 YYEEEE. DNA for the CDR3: TGTGCCAGCAGCTTGGCCAACTCAGGGGAGCAGTTCACAGATACGCAGTATTTT. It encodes CASSLANSGEQFTDTQYF.

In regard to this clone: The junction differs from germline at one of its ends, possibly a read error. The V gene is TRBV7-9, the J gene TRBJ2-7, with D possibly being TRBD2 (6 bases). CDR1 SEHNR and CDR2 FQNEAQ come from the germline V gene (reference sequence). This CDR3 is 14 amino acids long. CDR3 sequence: CASGLRGFPYEQYF. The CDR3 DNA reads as TGTGCCAGCGGCTTACGGGGGTTCCCCTACGAGCAGTACTTC.

In nucleotides, the CDR3 is TGTGCCAGCAGTTCGGGTAGCGGGCCCCAAGAGACCCAGTACTTC. Residues: CASSSGSGPQETQYF. The genes are TRBV27 and TRBJ2-5, with 7 bases lining up with TRBD2. The V gene end was trimmed by 4 bases and the J gene end by 1 base; junction bases not matched to a gene: 6. Per germline, CDR1 MNHEY and CDR2 SMNVEV (reference sequence). The CDR3 covers 15 residues.

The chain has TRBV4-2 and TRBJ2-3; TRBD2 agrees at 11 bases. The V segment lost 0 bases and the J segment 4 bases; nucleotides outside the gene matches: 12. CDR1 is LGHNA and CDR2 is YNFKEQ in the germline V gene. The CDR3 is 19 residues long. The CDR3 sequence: CASSQDWLAGGLGADTQYF. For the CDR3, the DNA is TGTGCCAGCAGCCAAGATTGGCTAGCGGGAGGCCTTGGGGCAGATACGCAGTATTTT.

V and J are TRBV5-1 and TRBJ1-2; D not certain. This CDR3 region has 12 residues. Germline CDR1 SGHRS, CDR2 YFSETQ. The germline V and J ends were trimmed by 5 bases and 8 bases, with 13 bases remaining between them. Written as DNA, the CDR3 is TGCGCCAGCAGTCTTAGGGAGGGCGGCTACACCTTC. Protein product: CASSLREGGYTF.

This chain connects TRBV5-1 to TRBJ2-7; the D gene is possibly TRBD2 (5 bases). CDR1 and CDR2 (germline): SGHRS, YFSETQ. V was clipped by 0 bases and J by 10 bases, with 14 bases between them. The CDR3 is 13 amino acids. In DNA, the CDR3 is TGCGCCAGCAGCTTGGAGTGGGAGTGGTCACAGTACTTC. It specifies CASSLEWEWSQYF.